This TCR beta chain was recorded in a study of T cells and Merkel cell carcinoma outcomes. Whole-study findings and limits: In Merkel cell carcinoma, repertoire and T-cell density reportedly predicted outcomes.

Data came from immunoSEQ multiplex PCR; TCRdb stores just in-frame clones and leaves some out. The sample records some 14,000 clones, over 85% being singletons. Remarks on this clone: Its antigen is not known. At one boundary the junction diverges from the germline segment, which might be a read error.

Specimen: tumor tissue from Merkel cell carcinoma. The clonotype comes from a human donor with Merkel cell carcinoma.

The CDR3: CSVGAGLSVPEVLF. The CDR3 nucleotides are TGCAGCGTCGGGGCCGGCTTGTCGGTCCCCGAGGTTCTTTTT. J is TRBJ1-1 and V is TRBV29-1, with D perhaps matching TRBD1 (5 bases). The CDR3 spans 14 residues. The germline CDR1 and CDR2 sequences are SQVTM and ANQGSEA.